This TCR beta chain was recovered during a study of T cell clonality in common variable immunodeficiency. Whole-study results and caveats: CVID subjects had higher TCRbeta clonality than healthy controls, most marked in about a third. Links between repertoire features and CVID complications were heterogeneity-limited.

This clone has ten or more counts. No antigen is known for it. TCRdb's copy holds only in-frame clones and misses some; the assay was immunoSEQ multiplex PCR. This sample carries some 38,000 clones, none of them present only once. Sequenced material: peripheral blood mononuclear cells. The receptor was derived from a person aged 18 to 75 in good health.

Incomplete CDR3 DNA: TGCGCCAGCAGCTTAGCGGGAGTTACCACAGATACG. This sequence encodes CASSLAGVTTDT. The whole CDR3 protein reads CASSLAGVTTDTQYF. The genes are TRBV5-1 and TRBJ2-3, with 8 nucleotides matching TRBD2. The read ends 3 residues early relative to the CDR3; the germline J gene fills the gap. From germline, CDR1 is SGHRS and CDR2 YFSETQ. The CDR3 totals 15 residues. Trimming cost V 2 bases and J 2 bases; bases outside gene matches: 4.